This T cell receptor (beta chain) was sequenced in a study of cytomegalovirus exposure and HLA in healthy donors. The primer mix had 60 Vbeta and 13 Jbeta primers. Produced via immunoSEQ multiplex PCR; TCRdb's table is partial and in-frame only. This table has 250,000 or so clones, 80% to 85% appearing once. The germline CDR1 and CDR2 sequences are MGHDK and SYGVNS. V was cut by 2 bases and J by 7 bases, with 8 bases left in between. This CDR3 contains 12 residues. Material for sequencing was PBMCs. The V call is TRBV25-1, the J call TRBJ1-2; D unresolved. The source of this sequence is a woman aged 55-69 years in good health and CMV-seropositive. Here the CDR3 reads CASSELRGGYTF. For the CDR3, the DNA is TGTGCCAGCAGTGAACTCCGGGGTGGCTACACCTTC.